A single sample gave rise to the 25 T cell receptor beta chains below, sequenced in a study of tumor and adjacent non-tumor tissue in lung cancer. TCRbeta libraries were built with three rounds of nested PCR, modified from ARM-PCR. TCRdb reprocessed the multiplex PCR reads via MiXCR and lists one record per CDR3 protein. Of approximately 80,000 distinct CDR3 sequences in the sample, roughly 80% were seen once. This sample's RNA came from whole unsorted tissue. More than 3 cm separated this lung sample from the edge of the tumor. The source material was distant non-tumor lung tissue. These receptors came from a man between 60 and 70 years old with non-small cell lung cancer.

Remarks on this clonotype: At one end, the junction sequence differs from germline, possibly due to a read error. J is TRBJ2-7 and V is TRBV7-9; no clear D. Germline CDR1 reads SEHNR; CDR2 reads FQNEAQ (reference sequence). CDR3 length: 14 amino acids. The CDR3 protein is CASSPPGHPYQHYF. The CDR3 DNA is TGTGCCAGCAGCCCCCCGGGCCACCCCTACCAGCACTACTTC.

Regarding this clonotype: The conserved final phenylalanine or tryptophan is absent from the CDR3, which likely points to a read error. The chain is built from TRBV11-3 and TRBJ2-7; D tentatively fits TRBD1 or TRBD2 (6 bases each). This CDR3 is 16 amino acids long. CDR1 is SGHNT, CDR2 YENEEA, per germline. CDR3 bases: TGTGCCAGCAGCTTAGCCCGAGGGGGGCCCACCTACGAACAGTACCTC. Translated, it gives CASSLARGGPTYEQYL.

This clonotype was seen ten or more times. This rearrangement joins TRBV5-1 to TRBJ2-1, with 9 bases matching TRBD1. The CDR3 extends over 16 amino acids. Germline-derived CDR1 and CDR2 are SGHRS and YFSETQ. After removal of 1 base from V and 9 bases from J, the junction contained 11 bases not matched to a gene. CDR3 amino acids: CASSLMGTGSIGEQFF. Written as DNA, the CDR3 is TGCGCCAGCAGCTTGATGGGGACAGGGAGTATTGGTGAGCAGTTCTTC.

The chain uses TRBV12-3 or TRBV12-4 and TRBJ2-3; 11 bases are shared with TRBD2. The CDR3 totals 15 residues. V lost 5 bases and J lost 12; bases outside the gene matches: 13. CDR3: CASSGTSGFTDKQYF. CDR3 DNA sequence: TGTGCCAGCAGTGGGACTAGCGGTTTTACAGATAAACAGTATTTT.

In regard to this clonotype: At one boundary the junction diverges from the germline segment, which might be a read error. The V call is TRBV4-1, the J call TRBJ2-5, with D possibly matching TRBD2 (6 bases). The CDR3 covers 14 residues. Germline CDR1 is MGHRA and CDR2 is YSYEKL. The CDR3 loop is CASSPDLGGQTQYF. In DNA, the CDR3 is TGTGCCAGCAGCCCCGACTTGGGGGGTCAGACCCAGTACTTC.

Turning to this clonotype: This may be a read error: a much more frequent sequence differs by one nucleotide. CDR3 nucleotide sequence: TGTGCTAGTGGACCCGACAGTGACAATGAGCAGTTCTTC. Its translation is CASGPDSDNEQFF. The chain has TRBV12-5 and TRBJ2-1; tentatively, D is TRBD1 (5 bases). The CDR3 sequence is 13 residues long. Deletions cut 6 bases from V and 5 bases from J, with 11 bases between. CDR1 and CDR2 from the germline V gene are LGHNT and FRNRAP.

On this clonotype: A junction boundary mismatches the germline segment, possibly from a read error. The rearrangement links TRBV20-1 to TRBJ1-5; D unresolved. From germline, CDR1 is DFQATT and CDR2 SNEGSKA (reference sequence). The CDR3 length is 15 residues. The CDR3 DNA sequence: TGCAGTGCTAGGGCCTCAGTGGTGTATCATCAACCCCAGCATTTT. It is translated as CSARASVVYHQPQHF.

Concerning this clonotype: The junction shows a germline mismatch at one end, possibly a read error. The rearrangement joins TRBV6-1 to TRBJ1-6; D is uncertain. From germline, CDR1 is MNHNS and CDR2 SASEGT. CDR3 length: 13 amino acids. This chain's CDR3 is CARSGLQGSPLHF. The CDR3 DNA reads as TGTGCCAGGAGTGGACTTCAAGGCTCACCCCTCCACTTT.

This clonotype was seen a few times. The rearrangement links TRBV11-2 to TRBJ1-6; tentative D call: TRBD1 (5 bases). V dropped 0 bases and J dropped 4 bases, with 7 bases sitting between them. This CDR3 has 15 amino acids. Germline values: CDR1 SGHAT, CDR2 FQNNGV. The CDR3 protein is CASSLETDYNSPLHF. CDR3 sequence (DNA): TGTGCCAGCAGCTTAGAGACAGATTATAATTCACCCCTCCACTTT.

As regards this clonotype: A junction end diverges from the germline sequence, so it may reflect a read error. The chain uses TRBV11-2 and TRBJ1-1, with D maybe TRBD1 (5 bases). CDR3 length: 14 residues. Germline values: CDR1 SGHAT, CDR2 FQNNGV. This CDR3 reads CASSLLGRGTITFF. In DNA form, the CDR3 reads TGCGCCAGCAGCTTACTCGGGAGGGGCACTATAACTTTCTTT.

In the case of this clonotype: Possible read error: a much larger clone is one base away. The rearrangement uses TRBV5-4 and TRBJ2-3; no clear D gene. Germline CDR1 reads SGHNT; CDR2 reads YYREEE (reference sequence). The CDR3 runs to 12 residues. The CDR3 DNA reads TGTGCCAGCAGCTTGGCCACAGATATGCAGTATTTT. It codes for CASSLATDMQYF.

Concerning this clonotype itself: A much larger clone lies one base from this, so it may be a read error. The chain recombines TRBV4-1 with TRBJ1-5; D is ambiguous. The germline V gene has CDR1 MGHRA and CDR2 YSYEKL. This CDR3 is built from 13 residues. CDR3 protein: CASSQGMSQSQHF. The CDR3 DNA reads as TGCGCCAGCAGCCAGGGGATGTCTCAGTCCCAGCATTTT.

The V call is TRBV29-1, the J call TRBJ1-1; D ambiguous. Between the trimmed V and J ends, which lost 0 bases and 5 bases, there was a span of 31 bases. The CDR3 spans 20 residues. The germline V gene encodes CDR1 SQVTM and CDR2 ANQGSEA. The CDR3 DNA follows: TGCAGCGTTGAAGATAGAGGCCTAAAAAAAAAAAAGATAGGCAGGACTGAAGCTTTCTTT. The encoded protein is CSVEDRGLKKKKIGRTEAFF.

This clonotype has only one observation. Germline and junction disagree at one end, which may indicate a read error. The chain uses TRBV11-3 and TRBJ1-1; D is undetermined. Looked up from germline, CDR1 is SGHNT and CDR2 is YENEEA. The CDR3 covers 18 residues. The CDR3 DNA is TGTGCCAGCACCTTAACGTCGAATCTGTGTGGTCGGAACACTGAAGCTTTCTTT. Translating it yields CASTLTSNLCGRNTEAFF.

Of note for this clonotype: One end of the junction does not line up with germline, which may come from a read error. This sequence joins TRBV11-3 and TRBJ2-3; no clear D. Germline CDR1 SGHNT, CDR2 YENEEA. The CDR3 covers 13 residues. The CDR3 region is CACSFQWADTRYF. The CDR3 DNA reads TGTGCCTGCAGCTTTCAGTGGGCAGATACGCGGTATTTT.

Note on this clonotype: At one end the junction does not follow the germline gene, possibly because of a read error. The V and J genes are TRBV6-5 and TRBJ2-7, with D perhaps assigned TRBD1 or TRBD2 (5 bases each). Per the germline V gene, CDR1 is MNHEY and CDR2 is SVGAGI. This CDR3 contains 15 residues. The CDR3 loop is CVSGNGGVIRYEQYF. The DNA of the CDR3 is TGTGTCAGCGGTAATGGGGGAGTCATTCGCTACGAGCAGTACTTC.

The chain carries TRBV30 and TRBJ1-2; tentatively, D is TRBD1 (6 bases). The V and J ends lost 0 bases and 0 bases respectively, with 8 bases between them. From germline, CDR1 is GTSNPN and CDR2 SVGIG (reference sequence). The CDR3 loop spans 14 amino acids. The CDR3 DNA reads TGTGCCTGGAGTGTGAAGGGGGCTAACTATGGCTACACCTTC. Its protein is CAWSVKGANYGYTF. The full variable domain, rest sourced from reference TRBV30 and TRBJ1-2, is SQTIHQWPATLVQPVGSPLSLECTVEGTSNPNLYWYRQAAGRGLQLLFYSVGIGQISSEVPQNLSASRPQDRQFILSSKKLLLSDSGFYLCAWSVKGANYGYTFGSGTRLTVV.

This clonotype was seen a single time. One end of the junction does not line up with germline, which may come from a read error. The rearrangement joins TRBV4-3 to TRBJ2-3, with a possible D match to TRBD2 (6 bases). The CDR3 sequence is 19 residues long. The germline gives CDR1 LGHNA, CDR2 YSLEER. The CDR3 sequence is CTSSQEFATSWRDTDTQYF. CDR3 sequence (DNA): TGCACCAGCAGCCAAGAATTCGCAACTAGCTGGAGGGACACAGATACGCAGTATTTT.

Comment on this clonotype: Without the conserved terminal phenylalanine or tryptophan, this CDR3 likely stems from a read error. V gene TRBV6-5 combines with J gene TRBJ2-5; TRBD2 might be the D (7 bases). Germline CDR1 and CDR2: MNHEY and SVGAGI. The CDR3 is 16 amino acids. The CDR3 reads CANSYRWGGLGETQYL. CDR3 nucleotide sequence: TGTGCCAACAGTTACCGGTGGGGGGGGCTGGGGGAGACCCAGTACCTC.

On this clonotype: Mismatch with germline at one junction end may stem from a read error. V and J are TRBV20-1 and TRBJ2-1; D is unclear. Germline CDR1 is DFQATT and CDR2 is SNEGSKA (reference sequence). CDR3 size: 12 residues. As DNA, the CDR3 is TGCAATGCTAGGTTAGGTCGAAATGAACAGTTCTTC. Encoded protein: CNARLGRNEQFF.

About this clonotype itself: Sequence at one end of the junction differs from germline and may be a read error. The J gene is TRBJ1-1, the V gene TRBV29-1; D ambiguous. CDR1 SQVTM and CDR2 ANQGSEA come from the germline V gene. The CDR3 is 12 amino acids. This CDR3 is CSVQDGYAEAFF. The CDR3 region has the DNA TGCAGCGTTCAAGATGGATACGCTGAAGCTTTCTTT.

V and J are TRBV20-1 and TRBJ2-7; 10 bases align to TRBD2. Germline lookup yields CDR1 DFQATT and CDR2 SNEGSKA (reference sequence). The CDR3 is 20 amino acids. V was clipped by 4 bases and J by 6 bases; unmatched bases: 27. The CDR3 here is CSAIAHSDPSSGSLACEQYF. The CDR3 DNA is TGCAGTGCTATAGCCCATTCCGACCCATCTAGCGGGAGCTTGGCATGCGAGCAGTACTTC.

On this clonotype: No conserved phenylalanine or tryptophan ends this CDR3, so it is likely a read error. This chain joins TRBV6-5 and TRBJ2-6, with 8 bases matching TRBD2. This CDR3 spans 17 amino acids. With V trimmed by 6 bases and J by 0 bases, 7 bases remained unmatched. Germline CDR1 is MNHEY and CDR2 is SVGAGI. The CDR3, as DNA: TGTGCCAGCAGCGTAGCGGGAACCATCTCTGGGGCCAACGTCCTGACTATC. Translation: CASSVAGTISGANVLTI.

As to this clonotype: One end of the junction does not line up with germline, which may come from a read error. V gene TRBV11-3 combines with J gene TRBJ2-2, with D possibly TRBD2 on 5 matching bases. The CDR3 is made up of 13 amino acids. Germline loops: CDR1 SGHNT, CDR2 YENEEA. The CDR3 nucleotides read TGTGCCAGTAGCTCCGACTTTCGCGGGCAGCTGTTTTTT. It yields the protein CASSSDFRGQLFF. The full variable domain, in which reference TRBV11-3 and TRBJ2-2 provide the parts outside the CDR3, is EAGVVQSPRYKIIEKKQPVAFWCNPISGHNTLYWYLQNLGQGPELLIRYENEEAVDDSQLPKDRFSAERLKGVDSTLKIQPAELGDSAVYLCASSSDFRGQLFFGEGSRLTVL.

Notes on this clonotype: An end of the junction does not agree with germline; a read error may underlie this. The chain combines TRBV20-1 with TRBJ1-2; D call uncertain. Germline V gene sequence: CDR1 DFQATT, CDR2 SNEGSKA (reference sequence). The CDR3 loop spans 13 amino acids. CDR3 sequence reads: CSASPGTIDGYSF. Written as DNA, the CDR3 is TGCAGTGCTTCCCCAGGTACTATTGATGGCTACTCCTTC.